This T cell receptor (beta chain) was found in a study of blood T cells in healthy people across ages (dated by TCRdb to 2014 to 2015). Background on the whole study: In model experiments, template switching captured about one uniquely barcoded TCR beta cDNA molecule for every two T cells. To avoid experimental bias, donors of different ages were spread randomly across the sequencing lanes. Age-related changes in TCR beta repertoire diversity were measured in the study by deep sequencing normalized with unique cDNA molecular identifiers. For two donors (one aged 18 to 30 and one aged 80 or older), the study analyzed two additional independent replicas of 1 million unique cDNA reads from the same blood draw. Four age groups were formed from the donors: young (average approximately 15 years), middle-aged (approximately 40), aged (about 68) and long-lived (approximately 78).

The library was produced with 5' RACE. The listed sequencing device is Illumina HiSeq 2500. A second PCR of roughly 6 to 11 cycles was run with a J-beta primer mix and a sample-barcoded 5' primer. A unique molecular identifier was introduced onto each TCR beta cDNA molecule by a template-switch 5' adaptor carrying 12 random nucleotides. At least 2.5 million CDR3-containing paired-end reads were obtained from each sample. The Mint cDNA synthesis kit, primed by a TRBC-specific oligonucleotide, was used to synthesize first-strand cDNA from all RNA. Following uracil-DNA glycosylase treatment, a first 18-cycle PCR with universal primers M1SS and BC2_uni_R was performed on all cDNA. Regarding the original processing steps: For normalization, 1 million high-quality reads were randomly selected from each sample, with every read carrying a distinct molecular identifier. Reads sharing molecular identifiers were discarded rather than binned into consensus sequences. MiTCR, set to a Q25 quality threshold and the strictest error-elimination algorithm, was used for CDR3 identification, clonotype clustering and error correction. A nonparametric unseen species model using Euler transformation provided a lower-bound estimate of total TCR beta diversity. The raw public data were reprocessed by TCRdb itself: fastp quality trimming at Q25, MiXCR clonotype calling, in-frame beta chains only. Rows with a matching CDR3 protein are joined into one entry that keeps the most common DNA and genes. None of the V and J calls come from the authors' own analysis; TCRdb made them. The sample table holds 850,000 or so distinct CDR3 sequences, of which roughly 26% were seen once. The ten largest account for around a sixth of the sample.

Donors were a few dozen systemically healthy Caucasian individuals from Russia aged roughly 6 to 95 years. About 10 milliliters of peripheral blood were collected from each donor into EDTA-treated Vacutainer tubes. Ficoll-Paque density-gradient centrifugation was used to isolate PBMCs, with at least 6.5 million obtained per sample. Total RNA, at least 6 micrograms per sample, was extracted from PBMCs with Trizol reagent. For every donor, flow cytometry on a PBMC aliquot measured the percentage of naive CD45RAhigh/CD27high T cells. To note about this clonotype: The target of this receptor is not known. A read error may be the cause here, since a much bigger clone is one base away.

The study at large found these results: A strong correlation was found between observed TCR beta diversity and the percentage of naive T cells measured by flow cytometry. Estimates of total diversity from one million sequenced T cells were regarded as lower bounds and underestimates. Bulk unsorted PBMC profiling prevented conclusive comparison of naive and antigen-experienced compartments. Because donor CMV infection status was unknown, age-related changes in expanded clonotypes were potentially confounded. Observed TCR beta diversity per million T cells fell roughly linearly with age, and a significant reduction was already apparent by age around 40. Compared with the aged group, the long-lived group had more naive CD4+ T cells, fewer expanded clones and increased TCR diversity, suggesting age selection.

The sequence came from a woman over 75 in good health. Sequencing was done on a sample of blood.

At the DNA level, the sequence is TGTGCCAGCAGCTTAGAAACAGCTGGGGCCAACGTCCGGACTTTC. It translates to CASSLETAGANVRTF. The chain employs TRBV7-2 and TRBJ2-6; 5 matching bases give a weak D call of TRBD1. Per the germline V gene, SGHTA is the CDR1 and FQGNSA is the CDR2. Inclusive of the bounding cysteine and phenylalanine, the CDR3 is 15 residues long. The only DNA kept is the CDR3, 45 bases in frame from the first base.